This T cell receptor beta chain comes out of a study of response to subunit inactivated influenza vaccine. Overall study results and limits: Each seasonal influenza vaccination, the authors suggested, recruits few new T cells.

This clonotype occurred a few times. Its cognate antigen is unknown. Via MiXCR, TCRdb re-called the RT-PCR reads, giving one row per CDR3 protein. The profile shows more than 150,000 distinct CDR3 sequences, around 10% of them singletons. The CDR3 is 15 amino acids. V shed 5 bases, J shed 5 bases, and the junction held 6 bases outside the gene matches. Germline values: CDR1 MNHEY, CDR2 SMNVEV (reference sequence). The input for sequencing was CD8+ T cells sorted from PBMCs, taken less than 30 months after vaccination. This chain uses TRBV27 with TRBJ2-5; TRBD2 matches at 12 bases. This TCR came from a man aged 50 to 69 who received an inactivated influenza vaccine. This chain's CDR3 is CASSPLAGGWETQYF. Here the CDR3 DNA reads TGTGCCAGCAGTCCCCTAGCGGGGGGGTGGGAGACCCAGTACTTC.